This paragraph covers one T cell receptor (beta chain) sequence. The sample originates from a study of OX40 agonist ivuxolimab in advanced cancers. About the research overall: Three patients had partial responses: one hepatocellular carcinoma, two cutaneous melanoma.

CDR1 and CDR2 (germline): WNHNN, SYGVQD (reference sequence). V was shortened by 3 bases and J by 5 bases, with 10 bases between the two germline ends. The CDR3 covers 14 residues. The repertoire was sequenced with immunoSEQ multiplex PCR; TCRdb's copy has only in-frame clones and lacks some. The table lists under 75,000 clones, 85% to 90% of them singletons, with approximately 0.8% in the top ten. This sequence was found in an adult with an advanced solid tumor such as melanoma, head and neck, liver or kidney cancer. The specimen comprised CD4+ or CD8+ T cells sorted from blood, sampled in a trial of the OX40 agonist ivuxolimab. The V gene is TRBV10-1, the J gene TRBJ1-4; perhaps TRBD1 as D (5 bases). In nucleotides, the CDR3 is TGCGCCAGCAGTGATCAGGGAGAGAATGAAAAACTGTTTTTT. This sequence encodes CASSDQGENEKLFF.